This T cell receptor beta chain is drawn from a study of tumor-infiltrating lymphocytes in localized non-small cell lung cancer. Study-level results: Compared with uninvolved lung, tumors showed higher T cell infiltration by TCRbeta sequencing. Recurrence-free survival showed no association with tumor T-cell fraction. Not all patients were TCR sequenced, owing to tissue quantity.

Clones were read by immunoSEQ multiplex PCR, and TCRdb kept only the in-frame ones, dropping some. The sample includes 15,000 to 20,000 clones, roughly 79% of them seen just once. Per the germline V gene, CDR1 is SGHRS and CDR2 is YFSETQ. With V trimmed by 5 bases and J by 6 bases, 7 bases remained unmatched. CDR3 size: 15 residues. In regard to this clone: As yet, its antigen is unknown.

The clonotype was recovered from a human donor with non-small cell lung cancer. What was sequenced was lung tumor tissue. V and J are TRBV5-1 and TRBJ2-1; 11 bases are shared with TRBD2. CDR3 loop: CASRDGLAGPNEQFF. CDR3 nucleotides: TGCGCCAGCAGAGATGGACTAGCGGGCCCCAATGAGCAGTTCTTC. The entire variable domain, with the rest obtained from reference TRBV5-1 and TRBJ2-1, is as follows: KAGVTQTPRYLIKTRGQQVTLSCSPISGHRSVSWYQQTPGQGLQFLFEYFSETQRNKGNFPGRFSGRQFSNSRSEMNVSTLELGDSALYLCASRDGLAGPNEQFFGPGTRLTVL.